This entry describes one T cell receptor (beta chain). The antigen is not known. The data belong to a study of cytomegalovirus exposure and HLA in healthy donors. Turning to the study itself: Sequencing of approximately 190 million T cells in an earlier analysis found around 120 million unique TCR beta sequences. General study results and limits: Information on immune exposure was restricted to one variable (CMV serostatus).

The V and J ends lost 2 bases and 6 bases respectively, with 8 bases between them. Per germline, CDR1 SEHNR and CDR2 FQNEAQ (reference sequence). CDR3 length: 13 amino acids. With 60 Vbeta and 13 Jbeta primers, the PCR was carried out. Here immunoSEQ multiplex PCR was the method, and the copy in TCRdb shows in-frame clones only, minus some. The table lists roughly 180,000 clones, 85% of them singletons. This receptor was taken from a boy between 2 and 10 years old in good health and CMV-seronegative. V usage is TRBV7-9 and J usage is TRBJ2-1, with a weak D call TRBD2 (5 bases). The sample consisted of PBMCs. As DNA, the CDR3 is TGTGCCAGCAGCTTACTGGACTCCAATGAGCAGTTCTTC. Encoded protein: CASSLLDSNEQFF.